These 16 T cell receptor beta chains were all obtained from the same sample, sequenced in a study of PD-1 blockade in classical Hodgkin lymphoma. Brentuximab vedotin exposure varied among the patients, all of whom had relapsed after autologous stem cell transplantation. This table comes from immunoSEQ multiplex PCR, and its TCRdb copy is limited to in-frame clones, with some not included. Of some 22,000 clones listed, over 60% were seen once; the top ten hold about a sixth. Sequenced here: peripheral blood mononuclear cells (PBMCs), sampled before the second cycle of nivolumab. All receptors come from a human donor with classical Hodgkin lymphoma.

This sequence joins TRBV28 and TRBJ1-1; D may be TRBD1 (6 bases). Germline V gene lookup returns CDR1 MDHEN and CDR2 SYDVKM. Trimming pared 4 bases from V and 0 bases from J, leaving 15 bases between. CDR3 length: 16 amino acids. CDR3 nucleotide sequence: TGTGCCAGCAGTTCCTCGGGGGGCGGGTTGAACACTGAAGCTTTCTTT. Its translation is CASSSSGGGLNTEAFF.

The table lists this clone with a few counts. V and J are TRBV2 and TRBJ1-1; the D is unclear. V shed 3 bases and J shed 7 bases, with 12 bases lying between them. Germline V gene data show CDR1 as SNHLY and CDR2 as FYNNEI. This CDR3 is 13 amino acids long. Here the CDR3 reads CASSEGWSREAFF. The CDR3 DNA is TGTGCCAGCAGTGAGGGGTGGAGTCGTGAAGCTTTCTTT.

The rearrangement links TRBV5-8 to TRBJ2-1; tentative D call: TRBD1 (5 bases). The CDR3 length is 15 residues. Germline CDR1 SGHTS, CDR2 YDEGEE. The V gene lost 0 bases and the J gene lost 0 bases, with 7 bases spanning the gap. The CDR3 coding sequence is TGTGCCAGCAGCTTGGCAGGGTTCTCCTACAATGAGCAGTTCTTC. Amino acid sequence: CASSLAGFSYNEQFF.

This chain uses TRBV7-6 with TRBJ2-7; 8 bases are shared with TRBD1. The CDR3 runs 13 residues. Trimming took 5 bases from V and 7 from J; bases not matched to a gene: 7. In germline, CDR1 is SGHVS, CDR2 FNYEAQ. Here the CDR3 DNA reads TGTGCCAGCAGCGCAGGACAGGGACGGGAGCAGTACTTC. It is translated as CASSAGQGREQYF.

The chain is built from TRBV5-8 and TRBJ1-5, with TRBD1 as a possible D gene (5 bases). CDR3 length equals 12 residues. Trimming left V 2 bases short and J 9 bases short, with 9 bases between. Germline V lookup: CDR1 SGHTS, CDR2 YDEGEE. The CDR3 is CASSLGGTPQHF. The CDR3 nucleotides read TGTGCCAGCAGCTTAGGAGGGACGCCCCAGCATTTT.

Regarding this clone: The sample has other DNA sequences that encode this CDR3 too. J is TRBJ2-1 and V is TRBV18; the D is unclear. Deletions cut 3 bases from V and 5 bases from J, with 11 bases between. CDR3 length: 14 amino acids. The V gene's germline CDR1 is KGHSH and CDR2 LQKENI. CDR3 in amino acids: CASSPRLGDNEQFF. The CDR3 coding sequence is TGTGCCAGCTCACCCAGGCTAGGCGACAATGAGCAGTTCTTC.

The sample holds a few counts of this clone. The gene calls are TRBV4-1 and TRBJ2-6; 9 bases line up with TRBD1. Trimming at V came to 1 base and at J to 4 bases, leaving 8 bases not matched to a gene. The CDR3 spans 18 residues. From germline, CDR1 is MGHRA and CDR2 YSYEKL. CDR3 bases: TGCGCCAGCAGCCAAGCGACCGGGACAGGGTTGGGGGCCAACGTCCTGACTTTC. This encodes CASSQATGTGLGANVLTF.

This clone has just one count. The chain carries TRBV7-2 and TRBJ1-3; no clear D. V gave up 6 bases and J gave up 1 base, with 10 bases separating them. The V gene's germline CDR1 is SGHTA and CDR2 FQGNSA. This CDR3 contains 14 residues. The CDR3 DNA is TGTGCCAGCAGTGTAATGGGTTCTGGAAACACCATATATTTT. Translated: CASSVMGSGNTIYF.

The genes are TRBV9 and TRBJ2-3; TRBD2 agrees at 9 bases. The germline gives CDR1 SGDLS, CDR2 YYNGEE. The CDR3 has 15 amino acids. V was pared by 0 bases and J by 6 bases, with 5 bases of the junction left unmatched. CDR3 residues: CASSVGLAGRDTQYF. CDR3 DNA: TGTGCCAGCAGCGTAGGCCTAGCGGGAAGGGATACGCAGTATTTT. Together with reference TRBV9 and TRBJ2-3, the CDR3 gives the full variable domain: DSGVTQTPKHLITATGQRVTLRCSPRSGDLSVYWYQQSLDQGLQFLIQYYNGEERAKGNILERFSAQQFPDLHSELNLSSLELGDSALYFCASSVGLAGRDTQYFGPGTRLTVL.

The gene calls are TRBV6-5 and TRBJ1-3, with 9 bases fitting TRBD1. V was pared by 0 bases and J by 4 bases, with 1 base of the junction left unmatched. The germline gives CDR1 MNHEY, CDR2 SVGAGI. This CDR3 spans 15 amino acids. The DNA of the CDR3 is TGTGCCAGCAGTTACTCCGGGACAGGGGGAAACACCATATATTTT. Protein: CASSYSGTGGNTIYF.

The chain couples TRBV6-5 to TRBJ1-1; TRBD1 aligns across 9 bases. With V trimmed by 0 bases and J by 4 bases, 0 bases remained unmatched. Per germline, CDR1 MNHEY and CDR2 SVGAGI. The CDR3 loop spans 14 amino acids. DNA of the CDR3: TGTGCCAGCAGTTACTCGACAGGGGGCACTGAAGCTTTCTTT. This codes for CASSYSTGGTEAFF.

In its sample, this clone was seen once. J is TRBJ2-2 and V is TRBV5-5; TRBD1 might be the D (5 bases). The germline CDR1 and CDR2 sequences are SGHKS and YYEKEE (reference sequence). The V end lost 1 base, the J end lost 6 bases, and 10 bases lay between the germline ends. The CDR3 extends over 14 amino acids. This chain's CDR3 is CASSLYKGPGELFF. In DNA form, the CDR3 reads TGTGCCAGCAGCTTGTATAAGGGGCCCGGGGAGCTGTTTTTT.

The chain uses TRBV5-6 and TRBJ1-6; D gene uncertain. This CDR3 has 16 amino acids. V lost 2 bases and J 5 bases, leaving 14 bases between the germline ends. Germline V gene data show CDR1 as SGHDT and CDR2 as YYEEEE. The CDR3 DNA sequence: TGTGCCAGCAGCTTCAAGGCAGGCAGTAATAATTCACCCCTCCACTTT. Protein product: CASSFKAGSNNSPLHF.

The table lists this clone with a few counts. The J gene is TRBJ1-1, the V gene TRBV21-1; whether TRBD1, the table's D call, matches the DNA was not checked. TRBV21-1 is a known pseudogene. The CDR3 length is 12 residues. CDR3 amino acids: CASFDRGREAFF. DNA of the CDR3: TGTGCCAGCTTTGACAGGGGGCGTGAAGCTTTCTTT.

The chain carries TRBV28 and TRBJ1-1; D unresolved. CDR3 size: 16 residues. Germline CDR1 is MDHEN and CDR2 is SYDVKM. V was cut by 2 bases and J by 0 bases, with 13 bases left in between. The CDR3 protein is CASSLIGGGMNTEAFF. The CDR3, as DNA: TGTGCCAGCAGTTTAATCGGTGGCGGGATGAACACTGAAGCTTTCTTT.

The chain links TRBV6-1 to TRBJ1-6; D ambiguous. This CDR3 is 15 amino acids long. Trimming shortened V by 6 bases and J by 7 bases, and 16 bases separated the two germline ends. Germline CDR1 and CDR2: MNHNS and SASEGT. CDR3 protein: CASRPAHHLNSPLHF. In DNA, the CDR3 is TGTGCCAGCAGGCCCGCACACCACCTCAATTCACCCCTCCACTTT.